The clone carrying this T cell receptor beta chain was counted only a few times. Its target is unknown. This record comes from a study of blood T cells in healthy people across ages. This CDR3 contains 13 residues. Per the germline V gene, CDR1 is WSHSY and CDR2 is SAAADI. The ends were cut back, 6 bases at V and 5 bases at J, with 13 bases in the middle. Donation came from healthy Caucasian individuals in Russia who were aged 6 to 90. A second PCR, run for about 7 to 12 cycles, used a sample-barcoded 5' primer plus a J-beta primer mix. TCRdb recomputed calls from the 5' RACE reads with MiXCR, one row per CDR3 protein. The sample has about 1.7 million distinct CDR3 sequences; 28% are singletons. Study-wide findings and caveats: Per-million-T-cell TCR beta diversity fell roughly linearly with age. Diversity was higher, and naive CD4+ cells more numerous, in long-lived donors than in aged donors.

This TCR was recovered from a woman under 40 in good health. The J gene is TRBJ1-1, the V gene TRBV10-2, with D possibly matching TRBD1 (5 bases). Input material: blood. CDR3 DNA: TGCGCCAGCAGGACGACAGTGTGGACTGAAGCTTTCTTT. Translated, it gives CASRTTVWTEAFF.